Following are 27 T cell receptor beta chains from one sample sequenced in a study of Ad26.COV2.S vaccination and SARS-CoV-2 variants. Noted treatment: some 19 received Ad26.COV2.S at low or high dose, single or two shots; several received placebo; per-sample allocation not given. Sampling occurred on day 63 after the first vaccine or placebo injection. Only in-frame clones appear in the TCRdb table, and some are missing; sequencing was by immunoSEQ multiplex PCR. The table has around 400,000 clones, 75% to 95% seen once. The input for sequencing was peripheral blood, taken in a trial of Ad26.COV2.S vaccine versus placebo. These receptors were obtained from a person between 18 and 65 years old who received the Ad26.COV2.S COVID-19 vaccine or a placebo.

The chain has TRBV7-2 and TRBJ2-7, with a possible D match to TRBD1 (6 bases). Trimming took off 5 bases at V and 2 bases at J, with 10 bases between the two ends. The CDR3 spans 13 residues. The germline CDR1 and CDR2 sequences are SGHTA and FQGNSA. The DNA of the CDR3 is TGTGCCAGCAGCCCGGGACACCCCTACGAGCAGTACTTC. It encodes CASSPGHPYEQYF.

The chain uses TRBV7-9 and TRBJ2-7, with 8 bases matching TRBD1. Trimming took 5 bases from V and 3 from J; bases not matched to a gene: 6. The V gene's germline CDR1 is SEHNR and CDR2 FQNEAQ (reference sequence). This CDR3 region has 14 residues. The CDR3 region has the DNA TGTGCCAGCAGCCCGGGACAGGTCCACTACGAGCAGTACTTC. It codes for CASSPGQVHYEQYF.

The V gene is TRBV5-4, the J gene TRBJ2-7, with D possibly matching TRBD1 (5 bases). The length of the CDR3 is 13 residues. Trimming took off 4 bases at V and 5 bases at J, with 13 bases between the two ends. Germline V lookup: CDR1 SGHNT, CDR2 YYREEE (reference sequence). The DNA of the CDR3 is TGTGCCAGCAGCCCGCAGGGTGTCCACGAGCAGTACTTC. Amino acids: CASSPQGVHEQYF.

The J gene is TRBJ2-5, the V gene TRBV29-1; 7 bases align to TRBD1. This CDR3 contains 15 residues. The germline V gene has CDR1 SQVTM and CDR2 ANQGSEA. The V segment lost 1 base and the J segment 3 bases; nucleotides outside the gene matches: 8. CDR3 loop: CSVEGKGGPKETQYF. The CDR3, as DNA: TGCAGCGTTGAAGGCAAAGGGGGCCCGAAAGAGACCCAGTACTTC.

Here the CDR3 DNA reads TGTGCCAGCAGTTTGTTAGGAGGGCCTGGTTTGGAGCAGTACTTC. Translated: CASSLLGGPGLEQYF. The genes are TRBV27 and TRBJ2-7; D is possibly TRBD2 (6 bases). CDR1 is MNHEY and CDR2 is SMNVEV in the germline V gene (reference sequence). Trimming took 3 bases from V and 7 from J, leaving 19 bases between them. The CDR3 extends over 15 amino acids.

This chain joins TRBV4-3 and TRBJ2-1, with D unclear. Germline loops: CDR1 LGHNA, CDR2 YSLEER. V shed 0 bases and J shed 11 bases, with 11 bases lying between them. There are 13 residues in the CDR3. In DNA, the CDR3 is TGCGCCAGCAGCCAAGATCGTAGTAGGAAGCAGTTCTTC. It codes for CASSQDRSRKQFF.

This clone was detected only once. The rearrangement joins TRBV6-5 to TRBJ1-1; D call uncertain. CDR3 length: 10 residues. Germline V gene sequence: CDR1 MNHEY, CDR2 SVGAGI. The CDR3 sequence: CVSGWTEAFF. The CDR3 region has the DNA TGTGTGAGTGGGTGGACTGAAGCTTTCTTT.

Only one count was recorded for this clone. This CDR3 is CASSYRRDSPLHF. DNA for the CDR3: TGTGCCAGCAGCTACCGCAGGGATTCACCCCTCCACTTT. The rearrangement uses TRBV12-3 or TRBV12-4 and TRBJ1-6, with a weak D call TRBD1 (5 bases). V was pared by 6 bases and J by 8 bases, with 11 bases between. The length of the CDR3 is 13 residues.

This rearrangement joins TRBV7-9 to TRBJ2-7; D is undetermined. Germline V gene sequence: CDR1 SEHNR, CDR2 FQNEAQ (reference sequence). The CDR3 spans 11 residues. Trimming stripped 5 bases from V and 7 bases from J, with 9 bases between. The CDR3 bases are TGTGCCAGCAGCCGGATGCGGGAGCAGTACTTC. Translated, it gives CASSRMREQYF.

The V gene is TRBV2, the J gene TRBJ1-2; tentatively, D is TRBD1 (6 bases). From germline, CDR1 is SNHLY and CDR2 FYNNEI. This CDR3 contains 15 residues. Trimming stripped 2 bases from V and 2 bases from J, with 12 bases between. CDR3 in DNA: TGTGCCAGCAGTGAATGGGCAGGGGAAAACTATGGCTACACCTTC. Protein: CASSEWAGENYGYTF. Drawing the rest from reference TRBV2 and TRBJ1-2, the complete variable domain is EPEVTQTPSHQVTQMGQEVILRCVPISNHLYFYWYRQILGQKVEFLVSFYNNEISEKSEIFDDQFSVERPDGSNFTLKIRSTKLEDSAMYFCASSEWAGENYGYTFGSGTRLTVV.

The V gene is TRBV14, the J gene TRBJ2-1; 9 positions agree with TRBD1. The CDR3 totals 14 residues. After removal of 7 bases from V and 8 bases from J, the junction contained 9 bases not matched to a gene. The germline V gene encodes CDR1 SGHDN and CDR2 FVKESK. CDR3 in amino acids: CASTSGTGYDEQFF. CDR3 DNA sequence: TGTGCCAGCACCTCCGGGACAGGGTACGATGAGCAGTTCTTC.

The gene calls are TRBV29-1 and TRBJ2-1; D gene unclear. Germline CDR1 SQVTM, CDR2 ANQGSEA. CDR3 length: 13 residues. V lost 4 bases, J lost 0 bases, and 7 bases lay in between. CDR3 in amino acids: CSVARSSYNEQFF. The DNA of the CDR3 is TGCAGCGTTGCTAGGAGCTCCTACAATGAGCAGTTCTTC.

This rearrangement joins TRBV28 to TRBJ2-2, with D possibly being TRBD1 (5 bases). Trimming pared 0 bases from V and 1 base from J, leaving 9 bases between. This CDR3 contains 16 residues. The germline V gene has CDR1 MDHEN and CDR2 SYDVKM. CDR3 residues: CASSLWGRGNTGELFF. In nucleotides, the CDR3 is TGTGCCAGCAGTTTATGGGGGCGCGGGAACACCGGGGAGCTGTTTTTT.

The V and J genes are TRBV3-1 (or the pseudogene TRBV3-2) and TRBJ2-2; possible D gene TRBD2, 6 bases. CDR1 LGHDT and CDR2 YNNKEL come from the germline V gene (reference sequence). Trimming stripped 0 bases from V and 0 bases from J, with 8 bases between. The CDR3 spans 16 residues. Here the CDR3 DNA reads TGTGCCAGCAGCCAAGATCGACTAGCGAACACCGGGGAGCTGTTTTTT. Residues: CASSQDRLANTGELFF.

V and J are TRBV9 and TRBJ2-1, with 9 bases that match TRBD2. CDR1 is SGDLS, CDR2 YYNGEE, per germline. The CDR3 is made up of 17 amino acids. V trimming: 0 bases; J trimming: 1 base; junction bases outside the gene matches: 5. The CDR3 DNA follows: TGTGCCAGCAGCGTAGGAGCTAGCGGGATGTCCTACAATGAGCAGTTCTTC. Amino acid sequence: CASSVGASGMSYNEQFF.

As DNA, the CDR3 is TGTGCCAGCAGTAAAGGGGGCAGTGGGGGCTACACCTTC. This codes for CASSKGGSGGYTF. The rearrangement joins TRBV12-3 or TRBV12-4 to TRBJ1-2; the match to TRBD1 covers 7 bases. The CDR3 is 13 amino acids. Losses at the gene ends were 5 bases for V and 8 bases for J; bases not matched to a gene: 8.

J is TRBJ2-1 and V is TRBV6-5; D may be TRBD2 (5 bases). CDR3 length: 14 residues. The germline CDR1 and CDR2 sequences are MNHEY and SVGAGI. V dropped 6 bases and J dropped 4 bases, with 13 bases sitting between them. In nucleotides, the CDR3 is TGTGCCAGCAGGGACTCTCTCAATTACAATGAGCAGTTCTTC. Its translation: CASRDSLNYNEQFF.

This chain links TRBV27 with TRBJ2-7; 10 bases line up with TRBD2. Germline V gene lookup returns CDR1 MNHEY and CDR2 SMNVEV (reference sequence). V was pared by 5 bases and J by 0 bases, with 7 bases of the junction left unmatched. CDR3 length equals 16 residues. CDR3 protein: CASSPDTSGVSYEQYF. CDR3 coding DNA: TGTGCCAGCAGTCCAGACACTAGCGGGGTCTCCTACGAGCAGTACTTC.

This clone was seen more than once but under ten times. This chain joins TRBV6-5 and TRBJ1-2; possible D gene TRBD1, 5 bases. Trimming took 4 bases from V and 8 from J, leaving 14 bases between them. Germline assignment: CDR1 MNHEY and CDR2 SVGAGI. CDR3 length: 13 residues. The CDR3 sequence is CASSSRQSGGYTF. As DNA, the CDR3 is TGTGCCAGCAGTTCGAGACAGTCGGGGGGCTACACCTTC.

In regard to this clone: The identical CDR3 is also encoded by other nucleotide sequences in the sample. The CDR3 coding sequence is TGTGCCAGCAGCTTAGCGTCCTACAATGAGCAGTTCTTC. Protein sequence: CASSLASYNEQFF. The V and J genes are TRBV11-2 and TRBJ2-1; D gene ambiguous. V lost 1 base, J lost 1 base, and 2 bases lay in between. Per the germline V gene, CDR1 is SGHAT and CDR2 is FQNNGV. The CDR3 length is 13 residues.

This clone was observed a few times. This rearrangement joins TRBV15 to TRBJ1-6; D gene ambiguous. CDR3 length: 13 residues. Germline V gene data show CDR1 as LNHNV and CDR2 as YYDKDF (reference sequence). V lost 3 bases, J lost 7 bases, and 7 bases lay in between. The CDR3 DNA follows: TGTGCCACCAGCAGGGATAGAAATTCACCCCTCCACTTT. Translation: CATSRDRNSPLHF.

V gene TRBV29-1 combines with J gene TRBJ1-2; D is uncertain. Deletions cut 0 bases from V and 4 bases from J, with 9 bases between. In germline, CDR1 is SQVTM, CDR2 ANQGSEA. The CDR3 covers 13 residues. CDR3 coding DNA: TGCAGCGTTGAAGATACGTCACGCTATGGCTACACCTTC. It translates to CSVEDTSRYGYTF.

The rearrangement joins TRBV7-8 to TRBJ1-5, with TRBD1 as a possible D gene (6 bases). Germline V lookup: CDR1 SGHVS, CDR2 FQNEAQ. V lost 1 base to trimming and J lost 4 bases, with 14 bases between them. The CDR3 runs 16 residues. This CDR3 is CASSLEGTLGNQPQHF. In DNA form, the CDR3 reads TGTGCCAGCAGCTTAGAGGGGACACTAGGGAATCAGCCCCAGCATTTT.

This clone was observed once. The V call is TRBV19, the J call TRBJ2-2; no clear D gene. The germline gives CDR1 LNHDA, CDR2 SQIVND (reference sequence). CDR3 size: 14 residues. Trimming took off 3 bases at V and 5 bases at J, with 10 bases between the two ends. Here the CDR3 DNA reads TGTGCCAGTAGTATCTCACGAGGAACCGGGGAGCTGTTTTTT. Its translation is CASSISRGTGELFF.

The chain links TRBV21-1 to TRBJ2-1; the table gives TRBD1 as D, unverified against the DNA. TRBV21-1 has pseudogene status. This CDR3 region has 15 residues. This CDR3 is CASSNGSRGNNEQFF. CDR3 bases: TGTGCCAGCAGCAATGGGAGCAGGGGCAACAATGAGCAGTTCTTC.

The chain couples TRBV30 to TRBJ1-5; D unresolved. CDR1 is GTSNPN, CDR2 SVGIG, per germline (reference sequence). This CDR3 spans 12 amino acids. V shed 3 bases and J shed 7 bases, with 10 bases lying between them. This CDR3 reads CAWSAGSQPQHF. DNA of the CDR3: TGTGCCTGGAGCGCCGGAAGCCAGCCCCAGCATTTT.

The chain carries TRBV19 and TRBJ1-3; TRBD1 is a possible D gene (5 bases). The germline V gene has CDR1 LNHDA and CDR2 SQIVND (reference sequence). The CDR3 runs to 14 residues. V was trimmed by 6 bases and J by 2 bases, leaving 11 bases between them. DNA for the CDR3: TGTGCCAGTAGAGAGGGGTATGCTGGAAACACCATATATTTT. This translates into CASREGYAGNTIYF.